One and the same sample provided the 15 T cell receptor beta chains below, sequenced in a study of long-term antiretroviral therapy in people with HIV. Investigators performed immunoSEQ version v3.0 at survey level. TCRdb's copy holds only in-frame clones and misses some; the assay was immunoSEQ multiplex PCR. The repertoire holds about 23,000 clones, with almost 85% as singletons. Sequencing was performed on unsorted PBMCs, taken 0.3 years after starting antiretroviral therapy. Source of these receptors: a man over 45 with HIV.

The chain carries TRBV29-1 and TRBJ1-1; TRBD1 agrees at 9 bases. The CDR3 has 17 residues. The germline V gene encodes CDR1 SQVTM and CDR2 ANQGSEA. After removal of 3 bases from V and 0 bases from J, the junction contained 11 bases not matched to a gene. The CDR3 sequence: CSVDWTGASPMNTEAFF. DNA of the CDR3: TGCAGCGTTGATTGGACAGGGGCCTCTCCAATGAACACTGAAGCTTTCTTT.

The V and J genes are TRBV5-5 and TRBJ1-3, with TRBD1 as a possible D gene (5 bases). Germline assignment: CDR1 SGHKS and CDR2 YYEKEE (reference sequence). Trimming shortened V by 2 bases and J by 0 bases, and 9 bases separated the two germline ends. The CDR3 is made up of 15 amino acids. CDR3 nucleotide sequence: TGTGCCAGCAGCTTCCGGGGGTACTCTGGAAACACCATATATTTT. It translates to CASSFRGYSGNTIYF.

The genes are TRBV19 and TRBJ1-4; D is ambiguous. V was clipped by 10 bases and J by 2 bases, with 5 bases between them. There are 11 residues in the CDR3. Germline V gene lookup returns CDR1 LNHDA and CDR2 SQIVND (reference sequence). CDR3 sequence: CATATNEKLFF. CDR3 bases: TGTGCCACAGCGACTAATGAAAAACTGTTTTTT.

This clone has a single count. This rearrangement joins TRBV19 to TRBJ1-1, with 8 nucleotides matching TRBD1. V was pared by 4 bases and J by 6 bases, with 10 bases of the junction left unmatched. This CDR3 is built from 15 residues. Germline CDR1 and CDR2: LNHDA and SQIVND (reference sequence). The CDR3 is CASSRGPGGEAEAFF. For the CDR3, the DNA is TGTGCCAGTAGTAGGGGCCCAGGGGGCGAGGCTGAAGCTTTCTTT. Full variable domain (outside the CDR3, taken from reference TRBV19 and TRBJ1-1): DGGITQSPKYLFRKEGQNVTLSCEQNLNHDAMYWYRQDPGQGLRLIYYSQIVNDFQKGDIAEGYSVSREKKESFPLTVTSAQKNPTAFYLCASSRGPGGEAEAFFGQGTRLTVV.

The chain has TRBV27 and TRBJ2-7; the D is unclear. The germline CDR1 and CDR2 sequences are MNHEY and SMNVEV (reference sequence). The V and J ends lost 5 bases and 3 bases respectively, with 14 bases between them. The CDR3 length is 14 residues. The DNA of the CDR3 is TGTGCCAGCAGTCCCCGACGGGCCAGCTACGAGCAGTACTTC. This translates into CASSPRRASYEQYF.

The chain combines TRBV18 with TRBJ2-5, with 9 bases matching TRBD2. V was pared by 3 bases and J by 7 bases, with 9 bases of the junction left unmatched. The CDR3 runs to 15 residues. The germline V gene encodes CDR1 KGHSH and CDR2 LQKENI. Here the CDR3 DNA reads TGTGCCAGCTCACCCACGGTTATAGCGGGAGTGACCCAGTACTTC. Amino acid sequence: CASSPTVIAGVTQYF. Full variable domain (remainder filled in from reference TRBV18 and TRBJ2-5): NAGVMQNPRHLVRRRGQEARLRCSPMKGHSHVYWYRQLPEEGLKFMVYLQKENIIDESGMPKERFSAEFPKEGPSILRIQQVVRGDSAAYFCASSPTVIAGVTQYFGPGTRLLVL.

The rearrangement links TRBV7-3 to TRBJ1-1; D is ambiguous. In germline, CDR1 is SGHTA, CDR2 FQGTGA. The CDR3 loop spans 14 amino acids. Deletions cut 3 bases from V and 2 bases from J, with 10 bases between. This CDR3 is CASSFGQFNTEAFF. The CDR3 bases are TGTGCCAGCAGCTTCGGGCAGTTCAACACTGAAGCTTTCTTT.

The chain uses TRBV2 and TRBJ1-3, with D unclear. V was cut by 7 bases and J by 0 bases, with 16 bases left in between. CDR3 size: 16 residues. Per the germline V gene, CDR1 is SNHLY and CDR2 is FYNNEI. CDR3 in DNA: TGTGCCAGCACCCCGGTCCAGTGGGCCTCTGGAAACACCATATATTTT. Its translation is CASTPVQWASGNTIYF.

In this sample, this clone turned up once. V gene TRBV5-4 combines with J gene TRBJ2-7; 9 positions agree with TRBD1. The length of the CDR3 is 13 residues. Germline CDR1 and CDR2: SGHNT and YYREEE (reference sequence). Unmatched junction bases numbered 2, after V lost 1 base and J lost 6 bases. The CDR3: CASSLYRGREQYF. The CDR3 DNA sequence: TGTGCCAGCAGCTTGTACAGGGGGCGCGAGCAGTACTTC.

The chain combines TRBV28 with TRBJ1-6; TRBD1 matches 7 bases. Losses at the gene ends were 7 bases for V and 8 bases for J; bases not matched to a gene: 2. CDR1 is MDHEN, CDR2 SYDVKM, per germline. The CDR3 runs 12 residues. CDR3 sequence reads: CASTGGYSPLHF. As DNA, the CDR3 is TGTGCCAGCACAGGGGGGTATTCACCCCTCCACTTT.

The rearrangement uses TRBV7-9 and TRBJ1-4; D remains unclear. This CDR3 is built from 17 residues. CDR1 is SEHNR, CDR2 FQNEAQ, per germline (reference sequence). The V end was cut by 3 bases, the J end by 4 bases, with 18 bases between. The CDR3 sequence: CASSFRGFGVINEKLFF. The CDR3 nucleotides are TGTGCCAGCAGCTTTCGCGGATTCGGCGTTATTAATGAAAAACTGTTTTTT.

CDR3: CASSLDGISGGGYTF. The CDR3 nucleotides are TGTGCCAGCAGCCTGGACGGCATCTCAGGGGGTGGCTACACCTTC. The rearrangement links TRBV5-4 to TRBJ1-2; 7 bases align to TRBD1. The CDR3 is 15 amino acids. J was trimmed by 7 bases and V by 4 bases; bases with no gene match: 13. The V gene's germline CDR1 is SGHNT and CDR2 YYREEE (reference sequence).

This chain links TRBV4-1 with TRBJ1-5, with no clear D. Germline values: CDR1 MGHRA, CDR2 YSYEKL. The CDR3 has 13 amino acids. Trimming pared 0 bases from V and 7 bases from J, leaving 7 bases between. Here the CDR3 DNA reads TGCGCCAGCAGCCAAGATGGCATACAGCCCCAGCATTTT. The encoded protein is CASSQDGIQPQHF.

The chain couples TRBV27 to TRBJ1-5; no reliable D call. CDR3 length equals 19 residues. V lost 0 bases and J 4 bases, leaving 22 bases between the germline ends. Germline V gene data show CDR1 as MNHEY and CDR2 as SMNVEV (reference sequence). Here the CDR3 reads CASSLSLYLTSGVNQPQHF. CDR3 coding DNA: TGTGCCAGCAGTTTATCATTGTATTTGACATCAGGCGTGAATCAGCCCCAGCATTTT.

The chain links TRBV27 to TRBJ2-1, with D tentatively TRBD1 or TRBD2 (5 bases each). This CDR3 has 14 residues. V was clipped by 1 base and J by 4 bases, with 8 bases between them. From germline, CDR1 is MNHEY and CDR2 SMNVEV (reference sequence). CDR3 sequence reads: CASSLYEGYNEQFF. The CDR3 DNA reads TGTGCCAGCAGTTTATATGAGGGGTACAATGAGCAGTTCTTC.